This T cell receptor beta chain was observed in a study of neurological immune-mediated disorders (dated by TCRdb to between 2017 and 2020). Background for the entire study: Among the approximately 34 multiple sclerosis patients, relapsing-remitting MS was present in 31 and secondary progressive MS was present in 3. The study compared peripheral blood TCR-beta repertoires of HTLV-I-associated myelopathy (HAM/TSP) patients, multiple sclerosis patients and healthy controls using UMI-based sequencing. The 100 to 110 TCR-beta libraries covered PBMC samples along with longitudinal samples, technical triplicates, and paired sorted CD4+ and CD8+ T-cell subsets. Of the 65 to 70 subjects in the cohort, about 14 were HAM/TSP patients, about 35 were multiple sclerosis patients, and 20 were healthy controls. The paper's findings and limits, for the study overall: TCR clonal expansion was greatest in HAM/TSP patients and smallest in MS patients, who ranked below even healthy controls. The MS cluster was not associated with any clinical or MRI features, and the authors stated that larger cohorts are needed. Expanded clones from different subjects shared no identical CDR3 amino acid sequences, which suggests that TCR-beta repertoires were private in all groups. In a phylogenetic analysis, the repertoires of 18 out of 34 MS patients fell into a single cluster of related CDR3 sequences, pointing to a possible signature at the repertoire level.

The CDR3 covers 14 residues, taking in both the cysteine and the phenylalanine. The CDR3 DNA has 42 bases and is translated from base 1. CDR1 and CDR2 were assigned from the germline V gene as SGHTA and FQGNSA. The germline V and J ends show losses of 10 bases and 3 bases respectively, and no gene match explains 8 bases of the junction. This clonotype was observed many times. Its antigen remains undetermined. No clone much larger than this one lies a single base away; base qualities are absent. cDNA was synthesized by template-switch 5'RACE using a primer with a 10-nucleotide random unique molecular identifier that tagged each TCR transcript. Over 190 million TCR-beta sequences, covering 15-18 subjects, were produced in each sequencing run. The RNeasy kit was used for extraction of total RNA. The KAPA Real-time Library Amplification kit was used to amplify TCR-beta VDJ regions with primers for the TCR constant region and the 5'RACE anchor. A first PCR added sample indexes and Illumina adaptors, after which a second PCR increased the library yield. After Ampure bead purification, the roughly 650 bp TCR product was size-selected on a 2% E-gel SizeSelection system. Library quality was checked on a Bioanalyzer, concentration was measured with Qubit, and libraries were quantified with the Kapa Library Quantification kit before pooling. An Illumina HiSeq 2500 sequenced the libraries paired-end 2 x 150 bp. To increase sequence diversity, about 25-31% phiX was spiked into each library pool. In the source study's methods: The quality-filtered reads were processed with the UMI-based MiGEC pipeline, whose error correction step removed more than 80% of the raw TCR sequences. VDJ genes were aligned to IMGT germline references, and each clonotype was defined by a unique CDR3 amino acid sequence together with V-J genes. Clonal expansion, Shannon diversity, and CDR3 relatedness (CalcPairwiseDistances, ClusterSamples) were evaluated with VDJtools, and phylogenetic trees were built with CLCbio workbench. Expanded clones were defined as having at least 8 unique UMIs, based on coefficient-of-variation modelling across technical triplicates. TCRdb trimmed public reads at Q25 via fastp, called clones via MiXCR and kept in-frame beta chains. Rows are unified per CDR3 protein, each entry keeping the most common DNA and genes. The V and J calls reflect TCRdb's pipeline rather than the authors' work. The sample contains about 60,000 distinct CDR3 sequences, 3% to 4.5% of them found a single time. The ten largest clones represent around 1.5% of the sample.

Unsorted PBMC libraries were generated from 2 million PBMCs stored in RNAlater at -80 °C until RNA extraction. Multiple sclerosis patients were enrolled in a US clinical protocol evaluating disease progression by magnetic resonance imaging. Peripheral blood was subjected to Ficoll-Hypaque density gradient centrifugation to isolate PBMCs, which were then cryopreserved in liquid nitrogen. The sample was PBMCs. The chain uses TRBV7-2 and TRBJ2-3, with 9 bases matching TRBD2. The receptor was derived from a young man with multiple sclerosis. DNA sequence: TGTGCCACGTTAGCGGGAGTCTGGACAGATACGCAGTATTTT. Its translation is CATLAGVWTDTQYF.